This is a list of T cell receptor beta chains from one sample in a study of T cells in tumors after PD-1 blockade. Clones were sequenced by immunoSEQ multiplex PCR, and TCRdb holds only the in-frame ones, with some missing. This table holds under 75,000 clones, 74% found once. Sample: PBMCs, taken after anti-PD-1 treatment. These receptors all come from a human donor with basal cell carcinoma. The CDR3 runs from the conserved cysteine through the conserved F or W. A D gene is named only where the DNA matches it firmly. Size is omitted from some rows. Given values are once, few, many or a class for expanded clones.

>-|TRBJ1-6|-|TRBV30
TGTGCCTGGAGTGGTCCTACAGGGTTCTATAATTCACCCCTCCACTTT
CAWSGPTGFYNSPLHF
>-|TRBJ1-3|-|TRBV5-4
TGTGCCAGCAGCTTAAGGGACGCAGGAAACACCATATATTTT
CASSLRDAGNTIYF
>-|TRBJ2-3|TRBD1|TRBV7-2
TGTGCCAGCAGGGCCGGGGACAGGGCAAAAGATACGCAGTATTTT
CASRAGDRAKDTQYF
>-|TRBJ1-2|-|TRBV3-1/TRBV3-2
TGTGCCAGCAGCCAATCTGGGCAAGGCTATGGCTACACCTTC
CASSQSGQGYGYTF
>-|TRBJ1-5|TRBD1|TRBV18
TGTGCCAGCTCACTCTTACAGGGGAACAATCAGCCCCAGCATTTT
CASSLLQGNNQPQHF
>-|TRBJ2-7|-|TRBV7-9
TGTGCCAGCAGCCCCGCCTACGAGCAGTACTTC
CASSPAYEQYF
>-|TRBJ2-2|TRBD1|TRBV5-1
TGCGCCAGCAGCCTTGACAGGGGAAGGCCCGGGGAGCTGTTTTTT
CASSLDRGRPGELFF
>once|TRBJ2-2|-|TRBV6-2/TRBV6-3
TGTGCCAGCAGTTACTCGAACCTAAACACCGGGGAGCTGTTTTTT
CASSYSNLNTGELFF
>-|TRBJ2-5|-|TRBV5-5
TGTGCCAGCAGCTTGTCAGGGGTGAAGACCCAGTACTTC
CASSLSGVKTQYF
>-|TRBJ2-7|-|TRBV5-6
TGTGCCAGCAGCCGGGGGAGCTCCTACGAGCAGTACTTC
CASSRGSSYEQYF
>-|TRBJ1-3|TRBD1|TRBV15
TGTGCCACCAGCAGAGATAGGGGGACAGGGGGTTCTGGAAACACCATATATTTT
CATSRDRGTGGSGNTIYF
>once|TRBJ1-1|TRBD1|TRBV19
TGTGCCAGTAGTATCCCGACAGGGCTGAACACTGAAGCTTTCTTT
CASSIPTGLNTEAFF
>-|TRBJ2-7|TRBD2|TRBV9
TGTGCCAGCAGCGAACTAGCGGGGGGCCGAGAGGCCTACGAGCAGTACTTC
CASSELAGGREAYEQYF
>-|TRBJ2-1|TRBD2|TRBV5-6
TGTGCCAGCAGCGGTTCGACTAGCGGAATAAACAATGAGCAGTTCTTC
CASSGSTSGINNEQFF
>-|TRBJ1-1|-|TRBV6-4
TGTGCCAGCAGTGATTCCGTTCGGGCTGAAGCTTTCTTT
CASSDSVRAEAFF
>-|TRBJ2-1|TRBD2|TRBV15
TGTGCCACCAGCTCTCGGACTAGCAACGAGGAGCAGTTCTTC
CATSSRTSNEEQFF
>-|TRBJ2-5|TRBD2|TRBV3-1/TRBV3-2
TGTGCCAGCAGCCAAGTAGCGGGGGGCCGAGAGACCCAGTACTTC
CASSQVAGGRETQYF
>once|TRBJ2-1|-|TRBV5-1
TGCGCCAGCAGCACCACCGGGGGGCAATACAATGAGCAGTTCTTC
CASSTTGGQYNEQFF